This T cell receptor (beta chain) comes out of a study of siplizumab effects on memory and regulatory T cells. Study-wide results and caveats: There appeared to be greater diversity in naive T cells than in memory cells, and naive T cells seemed major contributors to the alloresponse.

The V end was cut by 4 bases, the J end by 4 bases, with 11 bases between. This CDR3 is 14 amino acids long. CDR1 and CDR2 from the germline V gene are MRHNA and SNTAGT. In regard to this clone: The antigen remains undetermined.

The table came from immunoSEQ multiplex PCR; TCRdb's copy has only in-frame clones and leaves some out. The table includes fewer than 130,000 clones, around 90% detected once. The TCR originated in a human donor in good health. J is TRBJ1-5 and V is TRBV6-4; D gene unclear. The material sequenced was CD4+ T cells sorted from blood. CDR3 DNA sequence: TGTGCCAGCAGTGTCGAATGGGGTAATCAGCCCCAGCATTTT. Protein sequence: CASSVEWGNQPQHF.